The T cell receptor (beta chain) described here comes from a study of long-term antiretroviral therapy in people with HIV. Study observations and caveats: ART preceded a rise in diversity that nonetheless stayed lower than in transplant donor controls.

Details on this clone: The antigen is unknown.

Assay version v3.0 of immunoSEQ was used, and it was run at survey level. Measured with immunoSEQ multiplex PCR; TCRdb has only the in-frame clones, and not every one. This sample has about 19,000 clones; 80% occur once, and the top ten carry roughly 10%. This CDR3 is 14 amino acids long. V was shortened by 7 bases and J by 0 bases, with 8 bases between the two germline ends. Germline CDR1 SGHRS, CDR2 YFSETQ. The specimen was unsorted PBMCs, collected 0.2 years after starting antiretroviral therapy. The V gene is TRBV5-1, the J gene TRBJ2-6, with D unclear. The clonotype originates from a woman aged 40 to 50 with HIV. The CDR3 DNA follows: TGCGCCAGCTCTGACACCTCTGGGGCCAACGTCCTGACTTTC. Translation gives CASSDTSGANVLTF.